The rows below give T cell receptor beta chains drawn from one sample of a study of vaccination and CD4 T cells after COVID-19. TCRdb used MiXCR to reprocess the PCR reads, holding one entry per CDR3 protein. The table has some 11,000 distinct CDR3 sequences, more than 25% seen once; the top ten hold about 20%. Which antigens these TCRs recognize remains unknown. The sample comprised cultured CD4+ T cells from blood. The receptor source for this set is a human donor with COVID-19. Each CDR3 is given with its conserved first and last residue. A D gene is named only where the DNA matches it firmly.

v_call	j_call	d_call	cdr3_aa
TRBV7-9	TRBJ1-1	.	CASSSGAANTEAFF
TRBV5-5	TRBJ1-2	.	CASSLTGAGNYGYTF
TRBV6-1	TRBJ2-3	TRBD1	CASSQQGAVSDTQYF
TRBV6-1	TRBJ1-6	.	CASSERIGSPLHF
TRBV6-2/TRBV6-3	TRBJ1-2	.	CASSYSTVSHTF
TRBV30	TRBJ2-7	.	CAWSVRREQYF
TRBV2	TRBJ1-5	.	CASSGDSNQPQHF
TRBV5-6	TRBJ2-5	.	CASSLNLGLQETQYF
TRBV5-6	TRBJ1-1	.	CASSPGTGNEAFF
TRBV7-9	TRBJ2-3	.	CASNTQGRGTDTQYF
TRBV18	TRBJ2-7	TRBD1	CASSPSAGGNYEQYF
TRBV19	TRBJ2-2	TRBD2	CASSPEKTSGGTGELFF
TRBV7-9	TRBJ1-1	.	CASSNTEAFF
TRBV6-1	TRBJ1-5	.	CASRGDGYNQPQHF
TRBV6-4	TRBJ2-1	.	CASSRPTSYNEQFF
TRBV11-1	TRBJ2-3	.	CASSLYPPTDTQYF
TRBV7-9	TRBJ2-7	TRBD1	CASSPGQGRNEQYF
TRBV10-3	TRBJ2-2	.	CAITTAGELFF
TRBV7-3	TRBJ2-3	.	CASSLKSQYF
TRBV10-1	TRBJ2-7	TRBD2	CASSENLAGGPDEQYF
TRBV14	TRBJ2-5	TRBD2	CASSHFFGGSETQYF
TRBV11-3	TRBJ2-7	TRBD1	CASSLESRGTASSSRSYEQYF
TRBV10-3	TRBJ2-7	.	CAISRGELTYEQYF
TRBV5-1	TRBJ2-5	TRBD2	CASSLASGGQETQYF
TRBV9	TRBJ2-3	TRBD2	CASSAQRGGHGTQYF
TRBV7-3	TRBJ2-7	TRBD2	CASANAPGSGAEQYF
TRBV18	TRBJ1-5	TRBD1	CASSPRQGDINQPQHF
TRBV12-3/TRBV12-4	TRBJ1-6	.	CASSSDNSYNSPLHF
TRBV19	TRBJ1-6	TRBD1	CASSSTDRGLRSPLHF
TRBV5-5	TRBJ1-2	.	CASSLAAGPYGYTF
TRBV7-9	TRBJ2-3	TRBD2	CASVWTSGGIDTDTQYF
TRBV19	TRBJ2-2	.	CASSIPGTNTGELFF
TRBV7-8	TRBJ1-1	.	CASSRAGGRPGTEAFF
TRBV24-1	TRBJ2-2	TRBD2	CATSPSGGRTTGELFF
TRBV15	TRBJ2-5	.	CATSGGETQYF
TRBV7-9	TRBJ2-4	.	CASSLEGQSFQYF
TRBV2	TRBJ2-7	TRBD2	CASTQVGLAAPEQYF
TRBV20-1	TRBJ1-5	.	CSARAPDRSNQPQHF
TRBV6-1	TRBJ2-1	TRBD1	CASSIRGQGAISTYNEQFF
TRBV7-2	TRBJ1-5	.	CASSLDGGQPQHF
TRBV2	TRBJ2-1	.	CASSWGDSLPGEQFF
TRBV10-1	TRBJ1-2	TRBD1	CASSGQGAYGYTF
TRBV19	TRBJ2-2	TRBD1	CASSIGTDTGELFF
TRBV5-1	TRBJ2-3	TRBD1	CASSLGGTGTDTQYF
TRBV6-2/TRBV6-3	TRBJ2-6	.	CASSYSGFPGSGANVLTF
TRBV7-2	TRBJ1-6	.	CASSSSGNSPLHF
TRBV11-3	TRBJ1-2	.	CASSSTLQFSYGYTF
TRBV6-1	TRBJ1-5	TRBD1	CASSSDRENQPQHF
TRBV7-2	TRBJ2-1	TRBD2	CASSFDRGVYNEQFF
TRBV27	TRBJ2-5	.	CASSGGGAGETQYF
TRBV5-6	TRBJ1-6	.	CANSLGQQANSPLHF
TRBV7-9	TRBJ2-5	TRBD1	CASSFARKQGVEETQYF
TRBV6-1	TRBJ2-5	.	CASTSHQETQYF
TRBV4-3	TRBJ1-1	TRBD1	CASSQYRGLETEAFF
TRBV19	TRBJ2-2	TRBD1	CASSPSGTGVPGELFF